What follows are 9 T cell receptor beta chains derived from one specimen sequenced in a study of glioma-infiltrating T cells after dendritic cell vaccination. Measured with immunoSEQ multiplex PCR; TCRdb has only the in-frame clones, and not every one. Of roughly 60,000 clones in the sample, more than 75% are singletons; the top ten hold approximately 8.9%. Noted time point: after dendritic cell vaccination, including at tumor progression/relapse. Sequencing was performed on blood, taken after dendritic cell vaccination. All receptors derive from a human donor with glioblastoma.

CDR3 in amino acids: CASSDLARVLAGKQETQYF. The CDR3, as DNA: TGTGCCAGCTCCGACCTGGCCAGGGTGTTAGCGGGAAAGCAAGAGACCCAGTACTTC. The rearrangement joins TRBV18 to TRBJ2-5; 8 bases match TRBD2. CDR3 length: 19 residues. Per germline, CDR1 KGHSH and CDR2 LQKENI. V lost 6 bases to trimming and J lost 2 bases; unmatched junction nucleotides: 20.

CDR3 region: CASSPTRQGFKNIQYF. DNA for the CDR3: TGTGCCAGCAGCCCGACCCGACAGGGCTTCAAAAACATTCAGTACTTC. V is TRBV28 and J is TRBJ2-4; the match to TRBD1 covers 7 bases. The germline gives CDR1 MDHEN, CDR2 SYDVKM. With 6 bases clipped from V and 3 bases from J, the junction kept 11 bases outside the gene matches. CDR3 size: 16 residues.

This sequence joins TRBV2 and TRBJ1-2; a possible D gene is TRBD1 (5 bases). CDR1 is SNHLY and CDR2 is FYNNEI in the germline V gene. Trimming took off 1 base at V and 2 bases at J, with 5 bases between the two ends. The CDR3 is 13 amino acids. In nucleotides, the CDR3 is TGTGCCAGCAGTGAAGAGGGGAACTATGGCTACACCTTC. Protein: CASSEEGNYGYTF.

The chain combines TRBV27 with TRBJ1-4; 7 bases align to TRBD1. CDR3 length: 13 residues. Trimming took 8 bases from V and 3 from J; bases not matched to a gene: 3. Germline CDR1 is MNHEY and CDR2 is SMNVEV (reference sequence). Here the CDR3 DNA reads TGTGCCAGCGCGGACAGGCCTAATGAAAAACTGTTTTTT. Translating gives CASADRPNEKLFF.

V gene TRBV4-1 combines with J gene TRBJ2-4, with D possibly TRBD1 on 7 matching bases. This CDR3 spans 15 amino acids. Germline loops: CDR1 MGHRA, CDR2 YSYEKL. V lost 4 bases to trimming and J lost 8 bases, with 18 bases between them. CDR3 sequence: CASSPRGAPEDIQYF. The CDR3 DNA follows: TGCGCCAGCAGCCCCAGGGGGGCCCCAGAGGACATTCAGTACTTC.

This clone showed up just once. This chain joins TRBV11-3 and TRBJ2-5; D unresolved. Germline V gives CDR1 SGHNT, CDR2 YENEEA. V lost 1 base to trimming and J lost 0 bases, with 9 bases between them. CDR3 length: 15 amino acids. The CDR3 loop is CASSLGGRYQETQYF. Written as DNA, the CDR3 is TGTGCCAGCAGCTTAGGTGGCAGGTACCAAGAGACCCAGTACTTC.

This chain links TRBV28 with TRBJ1-5; 12 bases map to TRBD1. CDR1 and CDR2 (germline): MDHEN, SYDVKM. Unmatched junction bases numbered 5, after V lost 4 bases and J lost 7 bases. CDR3 length equals 15 residues. The CDR3 is CASSWGQGALQPQHF. The CDR3 nucleotides are TGTGCCAGCAGTTGGGGACAGGGGGCTTTGCAGCCCCAGCATTTT. Drawing the rest from reference TRBV28 and TRBJ1-5, the complete variable domain is DVKVTQSSRYLVKRTGEKVFLECVQDMDHENMFWYRQDPGLGLRLIYFSYDVKMKEKGDIPEGYSVSREKKERFSLILESASTNQTSMYLCASSWGQGALQPQHFGDGTRLSIL.

This chain connects TRBV6-5 to TRBJ1-1; D might be TRBD1 (6 bases). The V end lost 5 bases, the J end lost 4 bases, and 11 bases lay between the germline ends. CDR1 is MNHEY and CDR2 is SVGAGI in the germline V gene. This CDR3 has 13 amino acids. The CDR3, as DNA: TGTGCCAGCAGTACAGGGTTAGGCACTGAAGCTTTCTTT. Protein: CASSTGLGTEAFF.

CDR3 DNA sequence: TGCGCCAGCAGCCAAGATGATTGCAGGGTTCCTGAAGCTTTCTTT. Translating it yields CASSQDDCRVPEAFF. This chain joins TRBV4-3 and TRBJ1-1; TRBD1 is a possible D gene (5 bases). Germline values: CDR1 LGHNA, CDR2 YSLEER. The CDR3 consists of 15 residues. Trimming cost V 0 bases and J 6 bases, with 14 bases left between them.